This T cell receptor (beta chain) came from a study of sequential checkpoint blockade in melanoma. The data were produced by immunoSEQ multiplex PCR, yet TCRdb's version contains in-frame clones alone and is incomplete. The data hold approximately 12,000 clones, with 61% observed a single time. Treatment specified: randomized to nivolumab then ipilimumab (arm A) or the reverse (arm B). None of the patients previously received DNA-damaging chemotherapy. From thawed PBMCs, live CD3+CD8+ cells negative for CD19 and CD56 were sorted. With 2 bases clipped from V and 5 bases from J, the junction kept 9 bases outside the gene matches. The CDR3 loop spans 15 amino acids. Germline CDR1 is SGHRS and CDR2 is YFSETQ.

The source material was CD8+ T cells sorted from blood (inferred from file names), sampled from a patient given nivolumab and ipilimumab in sequence. This sequence was found in a human donor with melanoma. J is TRBJ2-5 and V is TRBV5-1, with 7 bases matching TRBD1. The DNA of the CDR3 is TGCGCCAGCAGCTTAAGGACAGGCCTAGGGGAGACCCAGTACTTC. As protein: CASSLRTGLGETQYF.